This T cell receptor (beta chain) was identified during a study of cytomegalovirus exposure and HLA in healthy donors. About the study: Prior work identified more than 90 million unique TCR beta sequences in 190 million or so T cells. Findings and caveats of the study: Some V segments (TRBV6-2 and TRBV6-3 among them) were excluded as indistinguishable. A prior analysis recorded that most TCR beta V segments were productive about 90% or about 30% of the time. TCR beta V- and J-gene trimming, according to a later analysis, was linked to a missense DCLRE1C variant.

The PCR ran on 60 Vbeta and 13 Jbeta primers. Here immunoSEQ multiplex PCR was the method, and the copy in TCRdb shows in-frame clones only, minus some. The sample yields fewer than 150,000 clones, 73% seen once. Germline V lookup: CDR1 LNHNV, CDR2 YYDKDF (reference sequence). CDR3 length: 13 amino acids. V lost 5 bases, J lost 8 bases, and 15 bases lay in between. In regard to this clone: The antigen is unknown.

The chain uses TRBV15 and TRBJ1-2, with D unresolved. The material sequenced was PBMCs. This TCR came from a human donor in good health. CDR3 residues: CATSRGRAEGYTF. In nucleotides, the CDR3 is TGTGCCACCAGCCGAGGGCGGGCAGAGGGCTACACCTTC.